This paragraph covers one T cell receptor (beta chain) sequence. Its antigen is not identified. These data originate in a study of shared clonotypes between healthy human individuals. Overall study results and limits: Roughly 4.7% was the fraction of naive CD4 clonotypes found shared across a few donors.

Naive CD8 cells lacked CD45RO and underwent positive selection for CCR7, leaving out terminally differentiated effector memory CD45RA+ cells. V lost 4 bases, J lost 8 bases, and 21 bases lay in between. Germline assignment: CDR1 SGHVS and CDR2 FQNEAQ. This CDR3 spans 16 amino acids. How the authors handled the data: Quality scores were absent from the junction-only immunoSEQ sequences, so filtering differed. Generated by immunoSEQ multiplex PCR, the TCRdb table keeps only in-frame clones and is missing some. V and J calls and clone size follow that table, whereas D and trimming were derived from the DNA. The sample yields approximately 740,000 clones, around 93% seen once.

Sample: naive CD8+ T cells sorted from blood. The source is a man aged 30 to 39 in good health. The chain has TRBV7-8 and TRBJ2-1, with D perhaps TRBD1 (5 bases). CDR3 sequence reads: CASSSLGQVVWDEQFF. CDR3 nucleotides: TGTGCCAGCAGCTCGTTAGGACAAGTGGTGTGGGATGAGCAGTTCTTC.